These 18 T cell receptor beta chains were all obtained from the same sample, sequenced in a study of blood T cell repertoires in COVID-19. Using immunoSEQ multiplex PCR, the repertoire was profiled, and TCRdb retains in-frame clones only, with some absent. The table has about 280,000 clones, approximately 83% seen once. What was sequenced was peripheral blood. These receptors were obtained from a woman between 50 and 59 years old who had recovered from COVID-19.

This chain joins TRBV7-3 and TRBJ2-3; no clear D gene. The ends were cut back, 5 bases at V and 3 bases at J, with 15 bases in the middle. Germline V CDR1 and CDR2: SGHTA, FQGTGA. This CDR3 has 15 residues. This chain's CDR3 is CASSPKVARTDTQYF. DNA of the CDR3: TGTGCCAGCAGCCCCAAGGTAGCCCGGACAGATACGCAGTATTTT.

This clone was recorded many times. The J gene is TRBJ1-2, the V gene TRBV5-1; 8 bases map to TRBD1. The V gene's germline CDR1 is SGHRS and CDR2 YFSETQ. J was trimmed by 2 bases and V by 4 bases; bases with no gene match: 1. The CDR3 consists of 13 residues. This CDR3 is CASSGQGNYGYTF. Written as DNA, the CDR3 is TGCGCCAGCAGCGGACAGGGAAACTATGGCTACACCTTC.

This clone was recorded once. This rearrangement joins TRBV7-8 to TRBJ1-2; 8 bases are a match to TRBD1. With 3 bases clipped from V and 4 bases from J, the junction kept 4 bases outside the gene matches. The CDR3 spans 14 residues. Germline V lookup: CDR1 SGHVS, CDR2 FQNEAQ. CDR3 sequence (DNA): TGTGCCAGCAGCTTGCCGGGACAGGCCTATGGCTACACCTTC. As protein: CASSLPGQAYGYTF.

This chain joins TRBV18 and TRBJ1-5; 9 bases line up with TRBD1. This CDR3 is built from 16 residues. J was trimmed by 3 bases and V by 0 bases; bases with no gene match: 3. The germline gives CDR1 KGHSH, CDR2 LQKENI. The CDR3 DNA reads as TGTGCCAGCTCACCACCGACAGGGGGGGCCAATCAGCCCCAGCATTTT. Translating gives CASSPPTGGANQPQHF.

The rearrangement links TRBV5-1 to TRBJ2-5, with 7 bases that match TRBD2. This CDR3 is 15 amino acids long. The V gene's germline CDR1 is SGHRS and CDR2 YFSETQ. The junction had 10 bases not matched to a gene; V was cut back by 4 bases and J by 4 bases. The CDR3 reads CASSAGEGRRETQYF. Written as DNA, the CDR3 is TGCGCCAGCAGCGCTGGGGAGGGTAGGCGAGAGACCCAGTACTTC.

The rearrangement links TRBV4-3 to TRBJ2-7; D may be TRBD1 (5 bases). Germline V lookup: CDR1 LGHNA, CDR2 YSLEER. This CDR3 region has 15 residues. Trimming pared 0 bases from V and 7 bases from J, leaving 16 bases between. The DNA of the CDR3 is TGCGCCAGCAGCCAAGATTCCTGGGGCCAACGGGAGCAGTACTTC. Translated, it gives CASSQDSWGQREQYF.

CDR3 coding DNA: TGTGCCAGTAGTATCCCGGGGGTCTCTGGAAACACCATATATTTT. Translation: CASSIPGVSGNTIYF. The gene calls are TRBV19 and TRBJ1-3; tentatively, D is TRBD1 (5 bases). This CDR3 has 15 residues. Germline CDR1 and CDR2: LNHDA and SQIVND (reference sequence). Trimming stripped 3 bases from V and 0 bases from J, with 9 bases between.

This chain uses TRBV6-5 with TRBJ1-6; maybe TRBD1 (6 bases). This CDR3 has 15 residues. Germline V gene sequence: CDR1 MNHEY, CDR2 SVGAGI. V dropped 6 bases and J dropped 10 bases, with 19 bases sitting between them. CDR3 protein: CASRGGAAYGSPLHF. The CDR3 DNA reads TGTGCCAGCAGGGGGGGGGCCGCCTACGGGTCACCCCTCCACTTT.

The chain has TRBV29-1 and TRBJ1-2, with TRBD1 identical over 7 bases. Germline V gene sequence: CDR1 SQVTM, CDR2 ANQGSEA. The CDR3 is 13 residues long. With 7 bases clipped from V and 1 base from J, the junction kept 6 bases outside the gene matches. Here the CDR3 DNA reads TGCAGCGGTGGGGACAGTCGTAACTATGGCTACACCTTC. Residues: CSGGDSRNYGYTF.

This clone came up once. The chain joins TRBV6-2 or TRBV6-3 to TRBJ2-3, with 15 bases identical to TRBD2. Germline loops: CDR1 MNHEY, CDR2 SVGEGT. The CDR3 contains 20 residues. The J segment lost 0 bases and the V segment lost 3 bases, leaving 10 bases of the junction unmatched. CDR3 sequence reads: CASSYDPRTSGRGSTDTQYF. As DNA, the CDR3 is TGTGCCAGCAGTTATGACCCCAGGACTAGCGGGAGGGGAAGCACAGATACGCAGTATTTT.

The V gene is TRBV4-2, the J gene TRBJ1-3, with 7 bases matching TRBD1. Germline V lookup: CDR1 LGHNA, CDR2 YNFKEQ. V was pared by 3 bases and J by 3 bases, with 11 bases of the junction left unmatched. The CDR3 sequence is 17 residues long. CDR3 DNA: TGTGCCAGCAGCCAGAAGGGATCAGGGGGATTTGGAAACACCATATATTTT. Amino acid sequence: CASSQKGSGGFGNTIYF.

V gene TRBV6-5 combines with J gene TRBJ2-7, with 12 bases matching TRBD2. CDR3 length: 14 amino acids. The germline gives CDR1 MNHEY, CDR2 SVGAGI. Trimming cost V 6 bases and J 2 bases; bases outside gene matches: 2. CDR3: CASRRTSGTYEQYF. CDR3 in DNA: TGTGCCAGCAGACGGACTAGCGGGACCTACGAGCAGTACTTC.

V is TRBV28 and J is TRBJ1-5; TRBD1 matches at 8 bases. The CDR3 spans 12 residues. The V and J ends lost 11 bases and 6 bases, in that order; junction bases with no gene match: 6. CDR1 and CDR2 (germline): MDHEN, SYDVKM. The CDR3 reads CAVQGASQPQHF. The CDR3 DNA follows: TGTGCCGTTCAGGGGGCCAGTCAGCCCCAGCATTTT.

The chain uses TRBV5-6 and TRBJ1-1; 8 bases agree with TRBD1. J lost 6 bases, V lost 1 base, and 2 bases had no gene match. This CDR3 is built from 13 residues. In germline, CDR1 is SGHDT, CDR2 YYEEEE. The CDR3, as DNA: TGTGCCAGCAGCTTGAGGGGACAGGCTGAAGCTTTCTTT. Translating it yields CASSLRGQAEAFF.

This clone has just one count. This rearrangement joins TRBV7-3 to TRBJ2-5; D remains ambiguous. Germline lookup yields CDR1 SGHTA and CDR2 FQGTGA. Between the trimmed V and J ends, which lost 5 bases and 3 bases, there was a span of 13 bases. This CDR3 contains 14 residues. The CDR3 DNA reads as TGTGCCAGCAGCCAAACAAGTCGGGAAGAGACCCAGTACTTC. It codes for CASSQTSREETQYF. Complete variable domain (other parts from reference TRBV7-3 and TRBJ2-5): GAGVSQTPSNKVTEKGKYVELRCDPISGHTALYWYRQSLGQGPEFLIYFQGTGAADDSGLPNDRFFAVRPEGSVSTLKIQRTERGDSAVYLCASSQTSREETQYFGPGTRLLVL.

CDR3 protein: CASSFVLQETQYF. CDR3 DNA sequence: TGTGCCAGCAGCTTTGTTCTCCAGGAGACCCAGTACTTC. The rearrangement uses TRBV5-4 and TRBJ2-5, with unresolved D. Trimming cost V 2 bases and J 5 bases, with 10 bases left between them. Germline V gene sequence: CDR1 SGHNT, CDR2 YYREEE (reference sequence). The CDR3 contains 13 residues.

This chain links TRBV28 with TRBJ1-1; no clear D. The CDR3 length is 11 residues. CDR1 is MDHEN, CDR2 SYDVKM, per germline. V gave up 7 bases and J gave up 9 bases, with 12 bases separating them. CDR3 nucleotides: TGTGCCAGCATGCAGGAAGTAAAAGCTTTCTTT. Translation: CASMQEVKAFF.

The V and J genes are TRBV13 and TRBJ1-1; a possible D gene is TRBD1 (5 bases). V was trimmed by 0 bases and J by 11 bases, leaving 16 bases between them. The CDR3 is 14 residues long. Germline V CDR1 and CDR2: PRHDT, FYEKMQ (reference sequence). The CDR3 protein is CASSLGGGTLSAFF. As DNA, the CDR3 is TGTGCCAGCAGCTTAGGGGGGGGAACCCTGTCGGCTTTCTTT.